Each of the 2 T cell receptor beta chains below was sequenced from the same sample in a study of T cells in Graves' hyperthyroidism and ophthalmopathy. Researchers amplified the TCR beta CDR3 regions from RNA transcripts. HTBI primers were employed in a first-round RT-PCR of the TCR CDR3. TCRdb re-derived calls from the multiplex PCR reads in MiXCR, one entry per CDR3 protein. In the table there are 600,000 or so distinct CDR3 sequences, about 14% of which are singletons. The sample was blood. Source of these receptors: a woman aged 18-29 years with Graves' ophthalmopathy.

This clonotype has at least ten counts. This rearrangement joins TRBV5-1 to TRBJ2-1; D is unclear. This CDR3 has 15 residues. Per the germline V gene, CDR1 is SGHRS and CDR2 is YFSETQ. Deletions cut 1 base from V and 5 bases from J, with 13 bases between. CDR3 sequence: CASSLKLGSHNEQFF. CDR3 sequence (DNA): TGCGCCAGCAGCTTGAAGTTAGGATCCCACAATGAGCAGTTCTTC.

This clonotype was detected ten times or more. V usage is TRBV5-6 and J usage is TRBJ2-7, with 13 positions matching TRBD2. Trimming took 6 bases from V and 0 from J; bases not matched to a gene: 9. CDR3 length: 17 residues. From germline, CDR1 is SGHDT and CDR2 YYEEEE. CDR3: CASTGTSGIDYSYEQYF. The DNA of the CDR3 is TGTGCCAGCACAGGGACTAGCGGGATTGATTACTCCTACGAGCAGTACTTC.